The clone carrying this TCR beta chain was observed once. Using immunoSEQ multiplex PCR, the repertoire was profiled, and TCRdb retains in-frame clones only, with some absent. Among about 59,000 clones listed, 80% to 95% were seen once. This sample was included in a study of T cell changes during pregnancy in multiple sclerosis. J was trimmed by 14 bases and V by 2 bases; bases with no gene match: 10. Germline V CDR1 and CDR2: SGHTA, FQGNSA. The CDR3 has 14 amino acids. This chain connects TRBV7-2 to TRBJ2-1; 9 nucleotides align to TRBD2. This TCR was sampled from a female donor with multiple sclerosis, enrolled in a pregnancy study. The input for sequencing was CD4+ T cells from peripheral blood mononuclear cells, taken before pregnancy. The CDR3: CASSLTGTSRSEFF. The CDR3 nucleotides are TGTGCCAGCAGCTTAACCGGGACTAGCCGGTCGGAGTTCTTC.